A selection of T cell receptor beta chains follows, all from one sample in a study of blood T cell repertoires in COVID-19. Here immunoSEQ multiplex PCR was the method, and the copy in TCRdb shows in-frame clones only, minus some. The profile covers about 210,000 clones, with around 80% appearing a single time and 7.2% taken by the ten largest. The source material was peripheral blood. Source of these receptors: a woman between 70 and 85 years old with acute or convalescent COVID-19. Each CDR3 is given without its conserved first and last residue. Each record gives: clone size, CDR3 length, V gene, D gene, J gene, CDR3 protein. The D gene is left open where the match is weak. Not every row has a clone size; where given, it reads once, few, many or a size class.

NA	12	TRBV3-1/TRBV3-2	NA	TRBJ1-1	ASSQVEGKTEAF
once	14	TRBV7-6	NA	TRBJ2-2	ASSHSAGRGAGELF
NA	12	TRBV6-5	NA	TRBJ2-2	ASSLVVITGELF
NA	15	TRBV5-5	NA	TRBJ2-1	ASSFGTGLSSYNEQF
NA	13	TRBV23-1	TRBD2	TRBJ2-3	ASSQSSGGADTQY
NA	14	TRBV7-9	NA	TRBJ1-1	ASSLGAGVGFTEAF
NA	13	TRBV5-6	TRBD2	TRBJ2-1	ASSGRAGQHNEQF
NA	12	TRBV7-8	NA	TRBJ1-4	ASSLAMGGAELF
NA	16	TRBV27	TRBD2	TRBJ2-5	ASSSGTSGGASQETQY
once	13	TRBV3-1/TRBV3-2	TRBD1	TRBJ1-2	ASSQRGQGAWGYT
NA	12	TRBV18	TRBD1	TRBJ1-2	ASSPSDRVAGYT
NA	13	TRBV6-5	NA	TRBJ1-5	ASSPLGGRRQPQH
NA	12	TRBV5-1	NA	TRBJ2-4	ASSLEPAKNIQY
once	13	TRBV7-2	NA	TRBJ1-4	ASSLASQGSEKLF
NA	13	TRBV4-2	TRBD1	TRBJ1-4	ASREGDRAPEKLF
NA	13	TRBV6-6	TRBD1	TRBJ1-6	ASSATGGDNSPLH
NA	15	TRBV7-2	TRBD1	TRBJ2-1	ASSSNRQGVSYNEQF
NA	12	TRBV25-1	NA	TRBJ2-3	ASSEGGTTDTQY
few	13	TRBV29-1	NA	TRBJ1-2	SVELATEQVSGYT
NA	15	TRBV18	NA	TRBJ2-1	ASSPRYRTGRDNEQF
NA	12	TRBV5-6	TRBD1	TRBJ2-3	ASSLDRGTDTQY
NA	11	TRBV7-9	NA	TRBJ1-5	ASSLARDQPQH
NA	12	TRBV5-4	NA	TRBJ2-1	ASSSGQLDNEQF
few	12	TRBV7-2	NA	TRBJ2-5	ASSLGGFGETQY
NA	11	TRBV3-1/TRBV3-2	NA	TRBJ2-3	ASSFGQTDTQY
NA	11	TRBV2	NA	TRBJ1-1	ASSEGRDTEAF
NA	13	TRBV19	TRBD2	TRBJ2-3	ASAPSGGSGDTQY
NA	12	TRBV29-1	TRBD1	TRBJ2-4	SVRTGGDKNIQY
NA	11	TRBV7-2	NA	TRBJ1-1	ASSPRRNTEAF
NA	12	TRBV6-5	NA	TRBJ2-5	ASRRGGHGETQY
NA	12	TRBV10-2	TRBD2	TRBJ2-5	ASSASSGQETQY
NA	12	TRBV15	TRBD1	TRBJ2-5	ATSRDRGPETQY
NA	13	TRBV19	TRBD1	TRBJ1-6	ASSIRGQVNSPLH
NA	14	TRBV5-5	TRBD1	TRBJ1-2	ASSLVGQGADYGYT
NA	16	TRBV4-1	NA	TRBJ1-2	ASSQIQTTLVGNYGYT